One sample yielded the 18 T cell receptor beta chains listed below, sequenced in a study of blood T cell repertoires in COVID-19. Assay used: immunoSEQ multiplex PCR; TCRdb lists only in-frame clones, some missing. This repertoire shows approximately 220,000 clones, 80% found once; its top ten account for around 7%. Sequenced input: PBMCs or T cells enriched from blood (not recorded which). These receptors were collected from a woman in her 40s with acute COVID-19.

In its sample, this clone was seen a few times. The chain employs TRBV5-4 and TRBJ1-1, with 8 nucleotides matching TRBD1. The germline V gene has CDR1 SGHNT and CDR2 YYREEE (reference sequence). V shed 1 base and J 4 bases; nucleotides not matched to a gene: 3. CDR3 size: 14 residues. The CDR3 loop is CASSLPGGGTEAFF. In DNA form, the CDR3 reads TGTGCCAGCAGCTTGCCAGGGGGCGGCACTGAAGCTTTCTTT.

The chain recombines TRBV9 with TRBJ2-2, with a weak D call TRBD2 (6 bases). The germline V gene has CDR1 SGDLS and CDR2 YYNGEE. The CDR3 is 14 amino acids. With 3 bases removed from V and 3 bases from J, the gap between germline ends came to 9 bases. CDR3 sequence (DNA): TGTGCCAGCAGCGACCGGGACTACACCGGGGAGCTGTTTTTT. It is translated as CASSDRDYTGELFF.

This clone was seen only a few times. The chain carries TRBV5-4 and TRBJ1-6, with D tentatively TRBD1 (6 bases). Germline lookup yields CDR1 SGHNT and CDR2 YYREEE (reference sequence). The CDR3 is 14 amino acids. V dropped 6 bases and J dropped 9 bases, with 16 bases sitting between them. Written as DNA, the CDR3 is TGTGCCAGCAATGTGCCAGGGGATGGTTCACCCCTCCACTTT. It specifies CASNVPGDGSPLHF.

The chain links TRBV5-6 to TRBJ1-4; 7 bases match TRBD1. The CDR3 covers 13 residues. Germline CDR1 reads SGHDT; CDR2 reads YYEEEE. Losses at the gene ends were 7 bases for V and 4 bases for J; bases not matched to a gene: 4. The CDR3 here is CASQGQINEKLFF. As DNA, the CDR3 is TGTGCCAGCCAGGGACAGATTAATGAAAAACTGTTTTTT.

The V and J genes are TRBV7-2 and TRBJ2-5; TRBD1 matches at 10 bases. V dropped 5 bases and J dropped 4; count of bases not matched to a gene: 7. CDR1 is SGHTA, CDR2 FQGNSA, per germline. There are 15 residues in the CDR3. The CDR3 nucleotides read TGTGCCAGCAGCGCCGACAGGGGGCTAGTAGAGACCCAGTACTTC. Its protein is CASSADRGLVETQYF. Full variable domain (missing parts from reference TRBV7-2 and TRBJ2-5): GAGVSQSPSNKVTEKGKDVELRCDPISGHTALYWYRQSLGQGLEFLIYFQGNSAPDKSGLPSDRFSAERTGGSVSTLTIQRTQQEDSAVYLCASSADRGLVETQYFGPGTRLLVL.

This chain connects TRBV6-5 to TRBJ2-1, with 12 bases aligning to TRBD2. Trimming cost V 2 bases and J 6 bases; bases outside gene matches: 5. This CDR3 has 16 amino acids. Germline values: CDR1 MNHEY, CDR2 SVGAGI. Written as DNA, the CDR3 is TGTGCCAGCAGTTACCTACTAGCGGGGGGCCTCAATGAGCAGTTCTTC. The encoded protein is CASSYLLAGGLNEQFF.

The rearrangement uses TRBV6-2 or TRBV6-3 and TRBJ2-7; perhaps TRBD1 as D (7 bases). Trimming left V 2 bases short and J 4 bases short, with 15 bases between. Germline CDR1 and CDR2: MNHEY and SVGEGT. This CDR3 spans 15 amino acids. In DNA form, the CDR3 reads TGTGCCAGCAGTTACCTGCAGGGGGGTCGATACGAGCAGTACTTC. This codes for CASSYLQGGRYEQYF.

The rearrangement joins TRBV28 to TRBJ2-1, with 9 bases lining up with TRBD1. The CDR3 is made up of 16 amino acids. V trimming: 6 bases; J trimming: 7 bases; junction bases outside the gene matches: 13. CDR1 and CDR2 (germline): MDHEN, SYDVKM. Here the CDR3 reads CASSATDRGWANEQFF. The CDR3 coding sequence is TGTGCCAGCAGCGCCACAGACAGGGGGTGGGCGAATGAGCAGTTCTTC.

The gene calls are TRBV9 and TRBJ1-2; weak D call: TRBD1 (5 bases). Germline V gene lookup returns CDR1 SGDLS and CDR2 YYNGEE. The V end was cut by 2 bases, the J end by 8 bases, with 10 bases between. The CDR3 extends over 12 amino acids. Written as DNA, the CDR3 is TGTGCCAGCAGCGTGGGGGGTTTAGGCTACACCTTC. Protein product: CASSVGGLGYTF.

As regards this clone: Within the sample, other DNA sequences also encode this same CDR3. The chain couples TRBV18 to TRBJ2-5; 7 bases are a match to TRBD1. With 3 bases clipped from V and 2 bases from J, the junction kept 0 bases outside the gene matches. This CDR3 has 13 residues. The germline V gene encodes CDR1 KGHSH and CDR2 LQKENI. Here the CDR3 DNA reads TGTGCCAGCTCACCGGGACAGCAAGAGACCCAGTACTTC. Translated, it gives CASSPGQQETQYF.

V usage is TRBV12-3 or TRBV12-4 and J usage is TRBJ2-1; the D gene is possibly TRBD2 (5 bases). The CDR3 consists of 13 residues. V lost 2 bases and J lost 8, with 10 bases in between. The CDR3 region is CASSLIQDYEQFF. CDR3 sequence (DNA): TGTGCCAGCAGTTTAATTCAGGACTATGAGCAGTTCTTC.

The chain combines TRBV30 with TRBJ1-6, with 9 bases that match TRBD1. The CDR3 runs to 14 residues. CDR1 GTSNPN and CDR2 SVGIG come from the germline V gene (reference sequence). V dropped 1 base and J dropped 10; count of bases not matched to a gene: 5. CDR3 nucleotide sequence: TGTGCCTGGAGTGCGGACAGGGGACGGTCACCCCTCCACTTT. Residues: CAWSADRGRSPLHF. The full variable domain, its missing parts supplied by reference TRBV30 and TRBJ1-6, is SQTIHQWPATLVQPVGSPLSLECTVEGTSNPNLYWYRQAAGRGLQLLFYSVGIGQISSEVPQNLSASRPQDRQFILSSKKLLLSDSGFYLCAWSADRGRSPLHFGNGTRLTVT.

V gene TRBV15 combines with J gene TRBJ1-1; weak D call: TRBD1 (5 bases). Germline values: CDR1 LNHNV, CDR2 YYDKDF (reference sequence). The CDR3 length is 16 residues. With 3 bases removed from V and 1 base from J, the gap between germline ends came to 15 bases. CDR3 nucleotide sequence: TGTGCCACCAGCAGGGGGGGTACCGGGTGGAACACTGAAGCTTTCTTT. Translated, it gives CATSRGGTGWNTEAFF.

The chain links TRBV4-2 to TRBJ2-2; 7 bases are a match to TRBD2. With 8 bases clipped from V and 6 bases from J, the junction kept 9 bases outside the gene matches. The CDR3 has 14 amino acids. Germline loops: CDR1 LGHNA, CDR2 YNFKEQ. CDR3 residues: CASAGAQAPGELFF. As DNA, the CDR3 is TGTGCCAGCGCGGGAGCCCAGGCGCCCGGGGAGCTGTTTTTT.

V is TRBV13 and J is TRBJ2-7; maybe TRBD2 (5 bases). The CDR3 spans 13 residues. The V and J ends lost 5 bases and 5 bases respectively, with 13 bases between them. The germline CDR1 and CDR2 sequences are PRHDT and FYEKMQ (reference sequence). CDR3 sequence reads: CASSLASSHEQYF. For the CDR3, the DNA is TGTGCCAGCAGCCTCGCATCTAGCCACGAGCAGTACTTC.

V and J are TRBV19 and TRBJ2-7; D is possibly TRBD1 (5 bases). In germline, CDR1 is LNHDA, CDR2 SQIVND (reference sequence). Trimming shortened V by 6 bases and J by 7 bases, and 25 bases separated the two germline ends. This CDR3 has 16 amino acids. The CDR3: CASSPTTDSAAWEQYF. The CDR3 DNA is TGTGCCAGTAGCCCCACAACCGACAGCGCTGCCTGGGAGCAGTACTTC. Drawing the rest from reference TRBV19 and TRBJ2-7, the complete variable domain is DGGITQSPKYLFRKEGQNVTLSCEQNLNHDAMYWYRQDPGQGLRLIYYSQIVNDFQKGDIAEGYSVSREKKESFPLTVTSAQKNPTAFYLCASSPTTDSAAWEQYFGPGTRLTVT.

This chain joins TRBV27 and TRBJ1-4; D might be TRBD1 (5 bases). Germline CDR1 MNHEY, CDR2 SMNVEV (reference sequence). The length of the CDR3 is 16 residues. V was clipped by 5 bases and J by 0 bases, with 13 bases between them. The CDR3 sequence: CASSPFRQTTNEKLFF. As DNA, the CDR3 is TGTGCCAGCAGTCCCTTTAGACAGACAACTAATGAAAAACTGTTTTTT.

The rearrangement links TRBV5-1 to TRBJ2-5; 10 bases agree with TRBD1. The CDR3 sequence is 16 residues long. Trimming cost V 4 bases and J 3 bases; bases outside gene matches: 9. Germline assignment: CDR1 SGHRS and CDR2 YFSETQ. In DNA, the CDR3 is TGCGCCAGCAGCCCACGAGTTGGACAGGGGGAAGAGACCCAGTACTTC. Amino acids: CASSPRVGQGEETQYF.